The next 14 T cell receptor beta chains were all read from a single sample in a study of CD8+ T cells in alopecia areata. Extracted from the samples, RNA was reverse transcribed into cDNA to serve as the sequencing template. Produced via immunoSEQ multiplex PCR; TCRdb's table is partial and in-frame only. The table includes 65,000 to 95,000 clones, roughly 51% detected once. The sample consisted of NKG2D-high CD8+ T cells sorted from blood. The receptors derive from a human donor with alopecia areata.

The V call is TRBV5-4, the J call TRBJ2-2; D is undetermined. The V end was cut by 5 bases, the J end by 3 bases, with 5 bases between. Germline lookup yields CDR1 SGHNT and CDR2 YYREEE (reference sequence). There are 12 residues in the CDR3. CDR3 bases: TGTGCCAGCAGGCCGGACACCGGGGAGCTGTTTTTT. Protein: CASRPDTGELFF.

Remarks on this clone: Within the sample, other DNA sequences also encode this same CDR3. This chain connects TRBV29-1 to TRBJ1-1; D is unclear. The CDR3 is 9 amino acids. Looked up from germline, CDR1 is SQVTM and CDR2 is ANQGSEA. Trimming took 6 bases from V and 10 from J, leaving 9 bases between them. This chain's CDR3 is CSVGPRAFF. In nucleotides, the CDR3 is TGCAGCGTCGGGCCTCGAGCTTTCTTT. The full variable domain, completed using reference TRBV29-1 and TRBJ1-1, is SAVISQKPSRDICQRGTSLTIQCQVDSQVTMMFWYRQQPGQSLTLIATANQGSEATYESGFVIDKFPISRPNLTFSTLTVSNMSPEDSSIYLCSVGPRAFFGQGTRLTVV.

This rearrangement joins TRBV30 to TRBJ2-7; D ambiguous. With 0 bases removed from V and 1 base from J, the gap between germline ends came to 7 bases. The CDR3 is made up of 13 amino acids. Germline CDR1 GTSNPN, CDR2 SVGIG (reference sequence). The CDR3 region has the DNA TGTGCCTGGAGTGTACCAGGATCCTACGAGCAGTACTTC. Amino acid sequence: CAWSVPGSYEQYF.

This chain connects TRBV7-2 to TRBJ2-1; 7 nucleotides agree with TRBD2. V shed 5 bases, J shed 2 bases, and the junction held 9 bases outside the gene matches. In germline, CDR1 is SGHTA, CDR2 FQGNSA. The CDR3 has 16 residues. Written as DNA, the CDR3 is TGTGCCAGCAGCGTTGAACCTAGCGGCGCCTACAATGAGCAGTTCTTC. Its protein is CASSVEPSGAYNEQFF.

The chain links TRBV14 to TRBJ2-7; weak D call: TRBD2 (6 bases). V lost 2 bases to trimming and J lost 2 bases, with 10 bases between them. Germline lookup yields CDR1 SGHDN and CDR2 FVKESK. The CDR3 covers 14 residues. CDR3 DNA sequence: TGTGCCAGCAGCCAAACTAGCCCAGCCTACGAGCAGTACTTC. Its translation: CASSQTSPAYEQYF.

V gene TRBV13 combines with J gene TRBJ1-2; a possible D gene is TRBD1 (5 bases). This CDR3 has 11 residues. Trimming removed 6 bases at V and 12 bases at J, with 14 bases between. In germline, CDR1 is PRHDT, CDR2 FYEKMQ (reference sequence). The DNA of the CDR3 is TGTGCCAGCAGTCGAGATGGGGGGGACACCTTC. Translating it yields CASSRDGGDTF.

This chain links TRBV7-8 with TRBJ2-5; D is undetermined. From germline, CDR1 is SGHVS and CDR2 FQNEAQ. This CDR3 is 12 amino acids long. Trimming cost V 3 bases and J 5 bases, with 7 bases left between them. DNA for the CDR3: TGTGCCAGCAGCTTCACGCCTGAGACCCAGTACTTC. Translated: CASSFTPETQYF.

The CDR3 loop reads CASSQDSASLYEQYF. CDR3 bases: TGCGCCAGCAGCCAAGATAGTGCCAGCCTCTACGAGCAGTACTTC. The chain joins TRBV4-1 to TRBJ2-7; D is unclear. Germline V gives CDR1 MGHRA, CDR2 YSYEKL. The V gene lost 0 bases and the J gene lost 3 bases, with 12 bases spanning the gap. This CDR3 spans 15 amino acids.

The chain carries TRBV30 and TRBJ2-5; D gene unclear. The CDR3 is 15 residues long. V was cut by 3 bases and J by 5 bases, with 19 bases left in between. CDR1 GTSNPN and CDR2 SVGIG come from the germline V gene (reference sequence). Written as DNA, the CDR3 is TGTGCCTGGAGGGGTGGATGGGCCCAAAGGGAGACCCAGTACTTC. Amino acids: CAWRGGWAQRETQYF. The complete variable domain, with remaining parts taken from reference TRBV30 and TRBJ2-5, reads SQTIHQWPATLVQPVGSPLSLECTVEGTSNPNLYWYRQAAGRGLQLLFYSVGIGQISSEVPQNLSASRPQDRQFILSSKKLLLSDSGFYLCAWRGGWAQRETQYFGPGTRLLVL.

This clone was seen a handful of times. The V gene is TRBV7-9, the J gene TRBJ2-1; 13 bases are a match to TRBD2. Per the germline V gene, CDR1 is SEHNR and CDR2 is FQNEAQ (reference sequence). Unmatched junction bases numbered 8, after V lost 5 bases and J lost 4 bases. The CDR3 spans 17 residues. CDR3 in DNA: TGTGCCAGCAGCCCCCGGACTAGCGGGGGCCCTTACAATGAGCAGTTCTTC. Residues: CASSPRTSGGPYNEQFF.

The CDR3 DNA follows: TGTGCCGGCACCAAGTCTGATTCTTTGGTGGAGACCCAGTACTTC. Its protein is CAGTKSDSLVETQYF. The chain employs TRBV30 and TRBJ2-5; no clear D. This CDR3 spans 15 amino acids. The germline V gene has CDR1 GTSNPN and CDR2 SVGIG (reference sequence). V dropped 8 bases and J dropped 5 bases, with 24 bases sitting between them.

This clone was observed a handful of times. The chain employs TRBV7-8 and TRBJ2-1; D gene unclear. This CDR3 is 12 amino acids long. The germline V gene encodes CDR1 SGHVS and CDR2 FQNEAQ. The V gene lost 5 bases and the J gene lost 9 bases, with 11 bases spanning the gap. CDR3 amino acids: CASSPSAVEQFF. CDR3 sequence (DNA): TGTGCCAGCAGCCCGAGCGCGGTTGAGCAGTTCTTC.

The chain uses TRBV5-6 and TRBJ2-2; D is undetermined. V lost 3 bases and J lost 3, with 12 bases in between. This CDR3 spans 15 amino acids. In germline, CDR1 is SGHDT, CDR2 YYEEEE. CDR3 coding DNA: TGTGCCAGCAGCTCTGATTGGCGAGACACCGGGGAGCTGTTTTTT. It encodes CASSSDWRDTGELFF.

The CDR3 loop is CASFGGRAYEQYF. The CDR3, as DNA: TGTGCCAGCTTCGGCGGCAGGGCCTACGAGCAGTACTTC. V and J are TRBV27 and TRBJ2-7, with D maybe TRBD1 (5 bases). The ends were cut back, 8 bases at V and 2 bases at J, with 13 bases in the middle. The CDR3 runs to 13 residues. The germline gives CDR1 MNHEY, CDR2 SMNVEV (reference sequence).